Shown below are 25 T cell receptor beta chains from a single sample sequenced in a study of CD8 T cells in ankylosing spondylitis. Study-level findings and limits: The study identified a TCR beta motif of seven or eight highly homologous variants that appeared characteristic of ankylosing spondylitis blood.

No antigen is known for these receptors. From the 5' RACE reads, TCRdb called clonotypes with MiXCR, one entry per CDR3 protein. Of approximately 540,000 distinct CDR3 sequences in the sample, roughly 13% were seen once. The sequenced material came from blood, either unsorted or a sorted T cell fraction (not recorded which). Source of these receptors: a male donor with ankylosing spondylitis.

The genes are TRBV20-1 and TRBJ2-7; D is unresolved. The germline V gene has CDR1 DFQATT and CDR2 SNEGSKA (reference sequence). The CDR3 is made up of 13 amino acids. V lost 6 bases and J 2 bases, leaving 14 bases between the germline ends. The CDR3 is CSAPRASPYEQYF. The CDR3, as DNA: TGCAGTGCCCCTCGAGCGTCTCCCTACGAGCAGTACTTC.

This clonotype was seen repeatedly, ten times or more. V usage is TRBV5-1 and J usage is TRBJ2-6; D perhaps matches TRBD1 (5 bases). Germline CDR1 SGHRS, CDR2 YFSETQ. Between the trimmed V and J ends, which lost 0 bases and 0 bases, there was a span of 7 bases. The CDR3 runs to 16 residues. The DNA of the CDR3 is TGCGCCAGCAGCTTGGGACAGATCTCTGGGGCCAACGTCCTGACTTTC. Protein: CASSLGQISGANVLTF.

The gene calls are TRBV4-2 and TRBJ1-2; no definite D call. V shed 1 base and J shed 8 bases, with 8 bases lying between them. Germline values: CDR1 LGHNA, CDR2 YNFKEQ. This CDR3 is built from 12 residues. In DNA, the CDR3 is TGTGCCAGCAGCCAAGGCCGGGGAGGCTACACCTTC. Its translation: CASSQGRGGYTF.

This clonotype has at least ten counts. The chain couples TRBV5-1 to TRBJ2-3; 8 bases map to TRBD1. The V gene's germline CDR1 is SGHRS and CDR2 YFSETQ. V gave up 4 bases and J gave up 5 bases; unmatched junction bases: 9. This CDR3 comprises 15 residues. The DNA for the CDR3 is TGCGCCAGCAGCAAGACCGGGACAGGTGGAGATACGCAGTATTTT. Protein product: CASSKTGTGGDTQYF.

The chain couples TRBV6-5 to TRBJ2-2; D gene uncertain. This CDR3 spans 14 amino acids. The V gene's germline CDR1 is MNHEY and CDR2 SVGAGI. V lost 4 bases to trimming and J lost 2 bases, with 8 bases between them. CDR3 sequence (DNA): TGTGCCAGCAGTTCCGGACGCAACACCGGGGAGCTGTTTTTT. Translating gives CASSSGRNTGELFF.

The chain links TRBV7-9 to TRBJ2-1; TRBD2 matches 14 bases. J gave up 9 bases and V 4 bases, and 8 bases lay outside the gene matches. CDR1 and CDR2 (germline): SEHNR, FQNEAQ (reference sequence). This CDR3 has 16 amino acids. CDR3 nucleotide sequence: TGTGCCAGCAGCTCCTCCGGGACTAGCGGGAGAGTTGAGCAGTTCTTC. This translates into CASSSSGTSGRVEQFF.

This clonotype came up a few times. The CDR3 sequence is CASSYSGRVGGELFF. Here the CDR3 DNA reads TGTGCCAGCAGTTACTCGGGCAGGGTCGGCGGGGAGCTGTTTTTT. This chain uses TRBV6-2 or TRBV6-3 with TRBJ2-2; D perhaps matches TRBD1 (5 bases). The CDR3 covers 15 residues. Germline values: CDR1 MNHEY, CDR2 SVGEGT. The V gene lost 0 bases and the J gene lost 7 bases, with 12 bases spanning the gap.

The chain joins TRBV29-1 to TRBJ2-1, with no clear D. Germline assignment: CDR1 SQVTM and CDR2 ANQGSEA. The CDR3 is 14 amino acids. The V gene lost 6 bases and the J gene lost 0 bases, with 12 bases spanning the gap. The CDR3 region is CSVSSRSSYNEQFF. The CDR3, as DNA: TGCAGCGTCTCCAGCAGGAGCTCCTACAATGAGCAGTTCTTC.

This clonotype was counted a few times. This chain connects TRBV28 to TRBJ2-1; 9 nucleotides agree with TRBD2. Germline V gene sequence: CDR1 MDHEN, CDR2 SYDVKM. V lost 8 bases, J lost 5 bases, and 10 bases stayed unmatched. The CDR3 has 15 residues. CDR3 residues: CASRGRGGRDNEQFF. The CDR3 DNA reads TGTGCCAGCCGCGGGAGGGGCGGGAGAGACAATGAGCAGTTCTTC.

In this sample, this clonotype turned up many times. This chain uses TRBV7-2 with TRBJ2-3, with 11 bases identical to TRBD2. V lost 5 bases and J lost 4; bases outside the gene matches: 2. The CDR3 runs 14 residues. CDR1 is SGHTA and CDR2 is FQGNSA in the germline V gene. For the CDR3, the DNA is TGTGCCAGCAGCCTACTAGCGGGAGCAGATACGCAGTATTTT. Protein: CASSLLAGADTQYF.

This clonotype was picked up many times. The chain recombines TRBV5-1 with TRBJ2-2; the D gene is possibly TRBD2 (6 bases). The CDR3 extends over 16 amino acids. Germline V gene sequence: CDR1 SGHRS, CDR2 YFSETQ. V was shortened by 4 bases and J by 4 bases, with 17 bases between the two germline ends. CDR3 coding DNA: TGCGCCAGCAGCCTTTACGGGAGCCAGGCCACCGGGGAGCTGTTTTTT. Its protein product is CASSLYGSQATGELFF.

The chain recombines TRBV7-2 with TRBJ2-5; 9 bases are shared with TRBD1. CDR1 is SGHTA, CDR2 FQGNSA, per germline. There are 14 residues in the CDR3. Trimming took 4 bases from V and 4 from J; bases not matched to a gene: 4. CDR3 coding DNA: TGTGCCAGCAGCTCGGACAGGGGACGAGAGACCCAGTACTTC. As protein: CASSSDRGRETQYF.

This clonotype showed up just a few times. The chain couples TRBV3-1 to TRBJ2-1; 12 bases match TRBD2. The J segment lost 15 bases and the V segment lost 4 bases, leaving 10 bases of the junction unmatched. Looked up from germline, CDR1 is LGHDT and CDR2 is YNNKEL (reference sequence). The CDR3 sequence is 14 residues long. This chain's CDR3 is CASSPLTSGSLVFF. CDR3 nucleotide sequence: TGTGCCAGCAGCCCGTTGACTAGCGGGAGCTTGGTGTTCTTC.

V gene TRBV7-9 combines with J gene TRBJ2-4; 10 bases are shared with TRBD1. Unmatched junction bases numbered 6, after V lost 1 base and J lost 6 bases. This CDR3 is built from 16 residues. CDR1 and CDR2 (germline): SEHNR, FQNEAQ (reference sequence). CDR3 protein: CASSLDFRDRGNIQYF. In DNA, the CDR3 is TGTGCCAGCAGCTTAGATTTCCGGGACAGGGGAAACATTCAGTACTTC.

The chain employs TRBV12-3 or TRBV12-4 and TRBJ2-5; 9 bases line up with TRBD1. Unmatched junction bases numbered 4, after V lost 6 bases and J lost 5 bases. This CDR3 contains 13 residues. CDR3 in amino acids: CASRGTGRETQYF. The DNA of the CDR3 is TGTGCCAGCAGAGGGACAGGGCGGGAGACCCAGTACTTC.

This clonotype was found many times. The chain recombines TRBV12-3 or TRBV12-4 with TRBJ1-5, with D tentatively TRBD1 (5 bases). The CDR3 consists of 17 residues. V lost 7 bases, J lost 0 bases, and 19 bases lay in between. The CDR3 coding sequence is TGTGCCAGCACCCCGGACATCGCCATTTATAGCAATCAGCCCCAGCATTTT. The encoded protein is CASTPDIAIYSNQPQHF.

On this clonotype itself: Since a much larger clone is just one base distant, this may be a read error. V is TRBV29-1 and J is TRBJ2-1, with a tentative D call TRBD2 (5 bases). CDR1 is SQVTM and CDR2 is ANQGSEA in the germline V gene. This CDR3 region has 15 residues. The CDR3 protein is CSVERLAGSYYEQFF. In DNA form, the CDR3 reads TGCAGCGTTGAAAGGCTTGCGGGCTCCTACTATGAGCAGTTCTTC.

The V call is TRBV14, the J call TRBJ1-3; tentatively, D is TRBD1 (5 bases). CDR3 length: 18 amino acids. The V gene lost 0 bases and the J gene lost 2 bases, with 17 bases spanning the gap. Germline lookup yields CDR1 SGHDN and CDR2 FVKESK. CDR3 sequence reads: CASSQESVPRTTGNTIYF. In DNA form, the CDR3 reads TGTGCCAGCAGCCAAGAATCGGTGCCCCGGACAACTGGAAACACCATATATTTT.

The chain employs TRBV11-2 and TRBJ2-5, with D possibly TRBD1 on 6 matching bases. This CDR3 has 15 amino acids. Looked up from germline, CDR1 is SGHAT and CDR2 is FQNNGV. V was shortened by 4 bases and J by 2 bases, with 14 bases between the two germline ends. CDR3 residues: CASSSTRQVQETQYF. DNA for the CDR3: TGTGCCAGCAGCTCAACCCGACAGGTTCAAGAGACCCAGTACTTC.

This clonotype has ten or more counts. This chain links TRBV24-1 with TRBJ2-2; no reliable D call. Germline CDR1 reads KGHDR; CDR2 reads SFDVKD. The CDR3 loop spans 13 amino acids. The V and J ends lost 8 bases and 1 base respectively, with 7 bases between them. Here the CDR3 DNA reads TGTGCCACCAAAGAACAGAACACCGGGGAGCTGTTTTTT. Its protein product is CATKEQNTGELFF.

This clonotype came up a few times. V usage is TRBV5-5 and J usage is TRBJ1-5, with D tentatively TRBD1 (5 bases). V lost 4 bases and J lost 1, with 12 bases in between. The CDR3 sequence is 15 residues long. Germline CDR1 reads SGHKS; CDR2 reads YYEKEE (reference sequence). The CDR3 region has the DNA TGTGCCAGCAGCCGGGGGGACGAAAGCAATCAGCCCCAGCATTTT. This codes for CASSRGDESNQPQHF.

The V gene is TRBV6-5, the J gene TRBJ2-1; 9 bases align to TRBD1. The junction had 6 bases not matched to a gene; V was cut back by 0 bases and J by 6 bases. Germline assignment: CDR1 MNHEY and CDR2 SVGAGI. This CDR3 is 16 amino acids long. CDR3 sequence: CASSYSRDRVGNEQFF. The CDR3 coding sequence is TGTGCCAGCAGTTACTCGAGGGACAGGGTAGGCAATGAGCAGTTCTTC.

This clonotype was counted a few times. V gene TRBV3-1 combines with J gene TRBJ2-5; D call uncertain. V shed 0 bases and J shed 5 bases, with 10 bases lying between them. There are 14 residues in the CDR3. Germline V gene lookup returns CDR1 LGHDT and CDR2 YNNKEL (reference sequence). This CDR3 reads CASSQEPIAETQYF. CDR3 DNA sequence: TGTGCCAGCAGCCAAGAGCCCATCGCGGAGACCCAGTACTTC.

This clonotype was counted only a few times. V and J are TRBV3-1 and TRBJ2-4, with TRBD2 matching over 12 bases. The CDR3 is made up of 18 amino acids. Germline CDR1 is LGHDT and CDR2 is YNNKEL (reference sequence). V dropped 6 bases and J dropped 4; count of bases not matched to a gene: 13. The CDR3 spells CASRTTRGLAGEKNIQYF. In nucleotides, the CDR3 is TGTGCCAGCAGAACGACCCGGGGACTAGCGGGTGAAAAAAACATTCAGTACTTC.

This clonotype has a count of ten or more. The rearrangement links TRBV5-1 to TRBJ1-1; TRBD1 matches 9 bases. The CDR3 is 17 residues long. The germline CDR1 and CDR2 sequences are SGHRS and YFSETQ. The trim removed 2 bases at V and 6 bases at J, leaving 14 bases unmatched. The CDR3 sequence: CASSLFLLGQGSSEAFF. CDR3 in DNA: TGCGCCAGCAGCTTATTCTTACTGGGACAGGGAAGTTCTGAAGCTTTCTTT.